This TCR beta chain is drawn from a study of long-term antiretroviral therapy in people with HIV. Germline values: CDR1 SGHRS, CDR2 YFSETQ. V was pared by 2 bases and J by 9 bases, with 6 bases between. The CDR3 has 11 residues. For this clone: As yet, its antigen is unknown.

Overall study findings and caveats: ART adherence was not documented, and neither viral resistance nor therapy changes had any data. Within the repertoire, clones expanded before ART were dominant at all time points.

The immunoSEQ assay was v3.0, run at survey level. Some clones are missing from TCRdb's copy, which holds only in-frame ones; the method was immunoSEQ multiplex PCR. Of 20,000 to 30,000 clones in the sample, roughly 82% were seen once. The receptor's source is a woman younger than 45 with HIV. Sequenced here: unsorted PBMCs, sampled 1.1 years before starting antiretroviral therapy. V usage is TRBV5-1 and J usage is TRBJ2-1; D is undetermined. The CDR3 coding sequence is TGCGCCAGCAGCTTATCCGGTGAGCAGTTCTTC. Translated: CASSLSGEQFF. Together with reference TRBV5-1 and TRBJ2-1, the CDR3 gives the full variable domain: KAGVTQTPRYLIKTRGQQVTLSCSPISGHRSVSWYQQTPGQGLQFLFEYFSETQRNKGNFPGRFSGRQFSNSRSEMNVSTLELGDSALYLCASSLSGEQFFGPGTRLTVL.